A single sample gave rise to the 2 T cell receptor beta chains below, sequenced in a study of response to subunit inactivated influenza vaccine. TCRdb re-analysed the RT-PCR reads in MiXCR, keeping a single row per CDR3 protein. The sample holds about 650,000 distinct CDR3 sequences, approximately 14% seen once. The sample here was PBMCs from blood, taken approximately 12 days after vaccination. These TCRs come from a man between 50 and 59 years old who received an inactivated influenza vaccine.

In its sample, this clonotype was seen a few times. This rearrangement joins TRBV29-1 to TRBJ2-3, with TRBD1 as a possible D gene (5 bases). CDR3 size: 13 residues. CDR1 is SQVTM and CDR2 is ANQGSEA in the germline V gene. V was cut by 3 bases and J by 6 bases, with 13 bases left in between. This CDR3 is CSVEFGKGDTQYF. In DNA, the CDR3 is TGCAGCGTTGAGTTCGGAAAGGGGGATACGCAGTATTTT.

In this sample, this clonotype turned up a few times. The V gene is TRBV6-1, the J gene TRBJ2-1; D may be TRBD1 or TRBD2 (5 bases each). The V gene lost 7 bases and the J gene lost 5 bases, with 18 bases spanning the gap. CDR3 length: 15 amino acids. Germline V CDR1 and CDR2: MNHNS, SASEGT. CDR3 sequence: CASTRDPQAHNEQFF. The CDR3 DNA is TGTGCCAGCACCCGGGACCCCCAAGCGCACAATGAGCAGTTCTTC.